Sequencing of this T cell receptor beta chain was carried out in a study of technical replicates of blood from several donors. Sequenced by immunoSEQ multiplex PCR; TCRdb stores in-frame clones only, minus some. The sample shows about 80,000 clones, 97% of them seen only once. V was clipped by 6 bases and J by 6 bases; unmatched bases: 9. This CDR3 has 13 amino acids. CDR1 SQVTM and CDR2 ANQGSEA come from the germline V gene. The V gene is TRBV29-1, the J gene TRBJ2-3; TRBD1 aligns across 7 bases. Sequenced material: T cells isolated from PBMCs. The sequence was obtained from a human donor in good health. The CDR3 coding sequence is TGCAGCGTCGCCATTAGACAGGGTGATACGCAGTATTTT. Protein: CSVAIRQGDTQYF.